This entry lists 13 T cell receptor beta chains sequenced from one sample in a study of cytomegalovirus exposure and HLA in healthy donors. The PCR employed 60 Vbeta primers together with 13 Jbeta primers. Using immunoSEQ multiplex PCR, the repertoire was profiled, and TCRdb retains in-frame clones only, with some absent. The sample records 130,000 to 150,000 clones, 80% being singletons. Source material: PBMCs. Receptors originate from a man in his forties in good health and CMV-seronegative.

The gene calls are TRBV11-2 and TRBJ1-5; possibly TRBD1 for D (5 bases). Deletions cut 1 base from V and 4 bases from J, with 11 bases between. CDR1 is SGHAT, CDR2 FQNNGV, per germline. The CDR3 is 15 amino acids. The CDR3 sequence is CASSLGGGPNQPQHF. CDR3 coding DNA: TGTGCCAGCAGCTTAGGGGGGGGTCCTAATCAGCCCCAGCATTTT.

The V and J genes are TRBV7-9 and TRBJ2-5, with 8 bases matching TRBD2. The J call may be in error: the DNA end matches TRBJ2-7 better. The CDR3 is 14 residues long. Germline CDR1 and CDR2: SEHNR and FQNEAQ (reference sequence). The CDR3 DNA reads as TGTGCCAGCATACCATTAGCGGGGTCCTACGAGCAGTACTTC. It yields the protein CASIPLAGSYEQYF.

This clone showed up just a few times. The gene calls are TRBV7-9 and TRBJ1-2; D is uncertain. CDR1 and CDR2 from the germline V gene are SEHNR and FQNEAQ (reference sequence). The CDR3 extends over 13 amino acids. V was trimmed by 7 bases and J by 4 bases, leaving 13 bases between them. The CDR3, as DNA: TGTGCCAGCACCTCGACGGAGGTCTATGGCTACACCTTC. It translates to CASTSTEVYGYTF.

This clone was recorded only once. This chain uses TRBV5-1 with TRBJ2-3, with D hard to call. Trimming left V 1 base short and J 4 bases short, with 7 bases between. In germline, CDR1 is SGHRS, CDR2 YFSETQ. The CDR3 length is 13 residues. CDR3 in DNA: TGCGCCAGCAGCTTGTCAGTTTCAGATACGCAGTATTTT. The encoded protein is CASSLSVSDTQYF.

This sequence joins TRBV9 and TRBJ2-5, with 10 positions matching TRBD2. V shed 2 bases, J shed 3 bases, and the junction held 1 base outside the gene matches. This CDR3 region has 14 residues. CDR1 SGDLS and CDR2 YYNGEE come from the germline V gene. This CDR3 is CASSVGLAEETQYF. The CDR3 nucleotides read TGTGCCAGCAGCGTCGGACTAGCGGAAGAGACCCAGTACTTC.

The chain recombines TRBV5-6 with TRBJ2-1; 9 bases are shared with TRBD2. Per germline, CDR1 SGHDT and CDR2 YYEEEE. J gave up 7 bases and V 0 bases, and 11 bases lay outside the gene matches. This CDR3 spans 17 amino acids. In DNA form, the CDR3 reads TGTGCCAGCAGCTTGGTTTTTGCGGGGGGGCCGGGTAATGAGCAGTTCTTC. Residues: CASSLVFAGGPGNEQFF.

The chain joins TRBV28 to TRBJ1-5, with D possibly matching TRBD1 (6 bases). Per germline, CDR1 MDHEN and CDR2 SYDVKM. V was pared by 5 bases and J by 0 bases, with 26 bases between. The CDR3 runs 20 residues. CDR3 residues: CASSTAVQGSFVSSNQPQHF. The CDR3 nucleotides are TGTGCCAGCAGTACAGCGGTGCAGGGGTCGTTTGTGAGTAGCAATCAGCCCCAGCATTTT.

V and J are TRBV7-6 and TRBJ1-1, with no clear D. Germline V gives CDR1 SGHVS, CDR2 FNYEAQ. Between the trimmed V and J ends, which lost 5 bases and 5 bases, there was a span of 15 bases. CDR3 length: 14 amino acids. This CDR3 is CASSEDPEDTEAFF. In nucleotides, the CDR3 is TGTGCCAGCAGCGAAGACCCCGAGGATACTGAAGCTTTCTTT.

DNA for the CDR3: TGTGCCAGCACCTCGACTCCCTACGAGCAGTACTTC. This encodes CASTSTPYEQYF. V usage is TRBV25-1 and J usage is TRBJ2-7; D is undetermined. The germline CDR1 and CDR2 sequences are MGHDK and SYGVNS. The germline V and J ends were trimmed by 7 bases and 2 bases, with 9 bases remaining between them. The CDR3 loop spans 12 amino acids.

This clone was counted between two and nine times. The sample has other DNA sequences that encode this CDR3 too. V usage is TRBV28 and J usage is TRBJ1-1; TRBD1 matches 9 bases. Trimming took 6 bases from V and 5 from J; bases not matched to a gene: 10. The CDR3 has 15 residues. The V gene's germline CDR1 is MDHEN and CDR2 SYDVKM. The CDR3 nucleotides read TGTGCCAGCAGCACCGTACAGGGGGCTGGGACTGAAGCTTTCTTT. This encodes CASSTVQGAGTEAFF.

This chain joins TRBV30 and TRBJ2-1; 7 bases agree with TRBD1. The V and J ends lost 4 bases and 4 bases, in that order; junction bases with no gene match: 7. The CDR3 is 14 residues long. Germline assignment: CDR1 GTSNPN and CDR2 SVGIG (reference sequence). The DNA of the CDR3 is TGTGCCTGGAACAGGGGACAGACTTACAATGAGCAGTTCTTC. Its translation is CAWNRGQTYNEQFF.

This chain joins TRBV7-2 and TRBJ1-2, with a possible D match to TRBD1 (5 bases). V lost 5 bases to trimming and J lost 3 bases, with 10 bases between them. Germline values: CDR1 SGHTA, CDR2 FQGNSA. The CDR3 has 13 amino acids. CDR3 bases: TGTGCCAGCAGCAGGACATCGGACTATGGCTACACCTTC. Encoded protein: CASSRTSDYGYTF. The whole variable domain, remainder taken from reference TRBV7-2 and TRBJ1-2, is GAGVSQSPSNKVTEKGKDVELRCDPISGHTALYWYRQSLGQGLEFLIYFQGNSAPDKSGLPSDRFSAERTGGSVSTLTIQRTQQEDSAVYLCASSRTSDYGYTFGSGTRLTVV.

This clone was seen a single time. This chain links TRBV11-3 with TRBJ2-1, with 8 bases fitting TRBD2. This CDR3 comprises 15 residues. Unmatched junction bases numbered 5, after V lost 0 bases and J lost 7 bases. CDR1 and CDR2 from the germline V gene are SGHNT and YENEEA. This chain's CDR3 is CASSLDSGGGNEQFF. The DNA for the CDR3 is TGTGCCAGCAGCTTAGATTCGGGAGGGGGGAATGAGCAGTTCTTC.